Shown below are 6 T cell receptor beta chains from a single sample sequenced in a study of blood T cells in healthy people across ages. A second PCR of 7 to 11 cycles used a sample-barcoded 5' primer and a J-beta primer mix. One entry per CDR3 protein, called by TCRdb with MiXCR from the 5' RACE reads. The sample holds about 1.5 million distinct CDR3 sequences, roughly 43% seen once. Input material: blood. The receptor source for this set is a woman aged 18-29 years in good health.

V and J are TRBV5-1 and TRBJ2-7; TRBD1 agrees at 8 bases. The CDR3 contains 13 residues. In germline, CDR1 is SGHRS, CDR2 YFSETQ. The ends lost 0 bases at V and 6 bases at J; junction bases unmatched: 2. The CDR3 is CASSLGDRGEQYF. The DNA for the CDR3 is TGCGCCAGCAGCTTGGGAGACAGGGGCGAGCAGTACTTC. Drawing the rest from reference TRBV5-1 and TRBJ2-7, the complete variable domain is KAGVTQTPRYLIKTRGQQVTLSCSPISGHRSVSWYQQTPGQGLQFLFEYFSETQRNKGNFPGRFSGRQFSNSRSEMNVSTLELGDSALYLCASSLGDRGEQYFGPGTRLTVT.

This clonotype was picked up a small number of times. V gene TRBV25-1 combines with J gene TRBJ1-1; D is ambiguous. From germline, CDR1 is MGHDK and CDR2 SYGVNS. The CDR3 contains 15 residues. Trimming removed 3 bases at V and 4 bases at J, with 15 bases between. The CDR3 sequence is CASSEIGLGFTEAFF. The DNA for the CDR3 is TGTGCCAGCAGTGAGATAGGCCTAGGGTTCACTGAAGCTTTCTTT.

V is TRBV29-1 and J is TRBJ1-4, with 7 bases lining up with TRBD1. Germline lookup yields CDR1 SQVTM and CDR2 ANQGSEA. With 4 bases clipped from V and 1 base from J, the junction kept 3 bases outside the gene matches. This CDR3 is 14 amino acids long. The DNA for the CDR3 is TGCAGCGTTGGAAGGGGGCTAACTAATGAAAAACTGTTTTTT. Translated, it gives CSVGRGLTNEKLFF.

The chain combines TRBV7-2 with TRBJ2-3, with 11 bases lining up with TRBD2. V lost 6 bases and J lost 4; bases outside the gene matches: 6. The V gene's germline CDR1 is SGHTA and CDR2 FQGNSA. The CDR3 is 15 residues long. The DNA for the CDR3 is TGTGCCAGCAGTCCCGGGGGACTAGCGGCAGATACGCAGTATTTT. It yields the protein CASSPGGLAADTQYF.

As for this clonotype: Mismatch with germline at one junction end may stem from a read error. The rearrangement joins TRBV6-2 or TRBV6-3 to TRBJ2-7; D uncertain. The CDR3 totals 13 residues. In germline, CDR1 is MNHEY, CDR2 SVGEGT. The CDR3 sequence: CASRSPGLNERYF. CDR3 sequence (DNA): TGTGCCAGCAGATCACCAGGTTTAAACGAGCGGTACTTC.

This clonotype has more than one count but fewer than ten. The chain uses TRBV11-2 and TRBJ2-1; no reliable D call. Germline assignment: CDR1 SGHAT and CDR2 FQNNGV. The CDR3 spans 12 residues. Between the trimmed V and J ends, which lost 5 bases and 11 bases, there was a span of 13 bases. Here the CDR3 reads CASSLQTVKQFF. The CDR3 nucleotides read TGTGCCAGCAGCCTTCAGACGGTTAAGCAGTTCTTC.